Below, 5 T cell receptor beta chains from the same sample are listed, as sequenced in a study of human T cells and chemical hapten exposure. The sample's time point: patch test 2, 6 weeks after DPC sensitization. Noted treatment: therapeutic diphenylcyclopropenone sensitization with weekly scalp DPC. TCRdb called the RACE reads again in MiXCR, with one record for every CDR3 protein. Seen here are tens of thousands of distinct CDR3 sequences, 9.5% to 13% observed once, and the top ten hold 1.5% to 2%. The input for sequencing was whole blood, taken in connection with sensitization to the hapten diphenylcyclopropenone (DPC). These receptors were taken from a man between 18 and 35 years old with alopecia areata. Some clones in this sample may be carry-over from other donors' samples.

This clonotype was counted between two and nine times. The V call is TRBV7-7, the J call TRBJ2-1, with a possible D match to TRBD2 (5 bases). There are 14 residues in the CDR3. Per the germline V gene, CDR1 is SSHAT and CDR2 is FNYEAQ (reference sequence). Deletions cut 4 bases from V and 6 bases from J, with 13 bases between. The CDR3 DNA sequence: TGTGCCAGCAGCTCCCGCCCGGACTCCAATGAGCAGTTCTTC. It specifies CASSSRPDSNEQFF.

This clonotype has only a few counts. This rearrangement joins TRBV5-1 to TRBJ2-7, with TRBD2 as a possible D gene (6 bases). The V end lost 0 bases, the J end lost 5 bases, and 12 bases lay between the germline ends. Germline CDR1 SGHRS, CDR2 YFSETQ. This CDR3 is built from 14 residues. As DNA, the CDR3 is TGCGCCAGCAGCTTGGATGGGACTGAAGACGAGCAGTACGTC. It is translated as CASSLDGTEDEQYV.

This clonotype was picked up many times. The rearrangement joins TRBV7-9 to TRBJ1-2; D not resolved. Germline CDR1 is SEHNR and CDR2 is FQNEAQ (reference sequence). CDR3 size: 15 residues. The V gene lost 0 bases and the J gene lost 0 bases, with 8 bases spanning the gap. CDR3 loop: CASSLAAGSNYGYTF. The DNA for the CDR3 is TGTGCCAGCAGCTTAGCGGCGGGATCTAACTATGGCTACACCTTC.

The chain employs TRBV7-2 and TRBJ1-6; no clear D gene. Germline V gene data show CDR1 as SGHTA and CDR2 as FQGNSA. This CDR3 region has 17 residues. V shed 4 bases and J shed 7 bases, with 20 bases lying between them. CDR3 DNA sequence: TGTGCCAGCAGCTCCCCTACGAGCAGTGACCTAAATTCACCCCTCCACTTT. The encoded protein is CASSSPTSSDLNSPLHF.

This clonotype occurred a few times. The chain links TRBV4-3 to TRBJ2-2, with 7 bases aligning to TRBD1. There are 14 residues in the CDR3. After removal of 2 bases from V and 6 bases from J, the junction contained 3 bases not matched to a gene. CDR1 LGHNA and CDR2 YSLEER come from the germline V gene. The CDR3 reads CASSQRQGAGELFF. In DNA form, the CDR3 reads TGCGCCAGCAGCCAACGACAGGGCGCCGGGGAGCTGTTTTTT.